In this sample, the clone carrying this TCR beta chain turned up many times. Its specificity is not known. This sample was included in a study of neurological immune-mediated disorders. The J segment lost 2 bases and the V segment lost 2 bases, leaving 4 bases of the junction unmatched. The germline CDR1 and CDR2 sequences are LGHNA and YSLEER. The length of the CDR3 is 16 residues. Study-level points and caveats: No CDR3 amino acid sequences recurred among expanded clones across subjects, suggesting private repertoires in all groups.

Among the participants, healthy controls were blood bank volunteers in Maryland, USA. PBMCs numbering 2 million and stored at -80 C yielded the unsorted libraries. By 5'RACE with 10-nucleotide random UMIs, the cDNA was made. TCRdb re-analysed the 5' RACE reads in MiXCR, keeping a single row per CDR3 protein. Of around 50,000 distinct CDR3 sequences listed, roughly a quarter are singletons. Sequenced sample: PBMCs. V gene TRBV4-3 combines with J gene TRBJ2-1, with TRBD2 matching over 9 bases. This TCR came from a woman in her 70s in good health. The CDR3 nucleotides read TGCGCCAGCAGCCAATCGCCTAGCGGGACCTACAATGAGCAGTTCTTC. As protein: CASSQSPSGTYNEQFF.